This T cell receptor beta chain was identified during a study of tumor-infiltrating lymphocytes in localized non-small cell lung cancer. Overall study context: Each patient gave resected tumor and non-adjacent uninvolved lung tissue.

Study-level points and caveats: No T-cell fraction difference was seen between IM1 and IM2 tumors. Only some patients had TCR sequencing, depending on available tissue. TCRbeta sequencing showed higher T cell infiltration in tumors than uninvolved lung.

The germline CDR1 and CDR2 sequences are SGHTA and FQGNSA. The CDR3 length is 19 residues. The junction had 4 bases not matched to a gene; V was cut back by 0 bases and J by 0 bases. As concerns this clone: Its antigen remains unidentified.

Generated by immunoSEQ multiplex PCR, the TCRdb table keeps only in-frame clones and is missing some. The sample consists of fewer than 15,000 clones, 67% of them appearing once. Sequencing used uninvolved lung tissue not adjacent to the tumor. The J gene is TRBJ2-1, the V gene TRBV7-2; TRBD2 matches 14 bases. The clonotype originates from a human donor with non-small cell lung cancer. As DNA, the CDR3 is TGTGCCAGCAGCTTAGCGGGACTAGCGGGGGCCGGCTCCTACAATGAGCAGTTCTTC. Its protein is CASSLAGLAGAGSYNEQFF.